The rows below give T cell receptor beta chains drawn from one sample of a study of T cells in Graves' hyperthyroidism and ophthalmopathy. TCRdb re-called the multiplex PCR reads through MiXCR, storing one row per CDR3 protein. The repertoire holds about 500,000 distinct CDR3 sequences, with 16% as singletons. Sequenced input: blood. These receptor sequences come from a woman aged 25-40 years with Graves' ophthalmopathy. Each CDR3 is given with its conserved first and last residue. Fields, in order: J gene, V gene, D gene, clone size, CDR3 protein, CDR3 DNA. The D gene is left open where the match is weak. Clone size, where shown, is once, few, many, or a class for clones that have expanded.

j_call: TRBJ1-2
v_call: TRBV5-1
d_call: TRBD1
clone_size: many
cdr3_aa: CASSLRPGQGMDGYTF
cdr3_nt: TGCGCCAGCAGCTTGCGGCCGGGACAGGGGATGGATGGCTACACCTTC

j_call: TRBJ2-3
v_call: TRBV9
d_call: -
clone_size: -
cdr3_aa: CASTRQSGADTQYF
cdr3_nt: TGTGCCAGCACCAGACAATCGGGGGCAGATACGCAGTATTTT

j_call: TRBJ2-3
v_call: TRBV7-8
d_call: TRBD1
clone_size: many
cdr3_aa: CASSPRTGADTQYF
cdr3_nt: TGTGCCAGCAGCCCCCGGACAGGGGCAGATACGCAGTATTTT

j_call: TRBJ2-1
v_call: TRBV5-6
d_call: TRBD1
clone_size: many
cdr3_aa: CASSLRQGNNEQFF
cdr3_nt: TGTGCCAGCAGCTTGCGACAGGGGAACAATGAGCAGTTCTTC

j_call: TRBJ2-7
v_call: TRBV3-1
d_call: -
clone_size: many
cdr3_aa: CAGVYEQYF
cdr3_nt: TGTGCCGGGGTCTACGAGCAGTACTTC

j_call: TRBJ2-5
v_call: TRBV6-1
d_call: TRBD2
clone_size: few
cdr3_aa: CASSDVKAGGPLYF
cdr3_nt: TGTGCCAGCAGTGATGTCAAAGCGGGAGGCCCGTTGTACTTC

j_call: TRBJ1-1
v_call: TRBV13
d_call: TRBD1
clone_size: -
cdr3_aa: CASSLRQGVDTEAFF
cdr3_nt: TGTGCCAGCAGCCTACGACAGGGGGTCGACACTGAAGCTTTCTTT

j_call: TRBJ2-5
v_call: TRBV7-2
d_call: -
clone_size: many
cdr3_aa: CASSLGHGAQETQYF
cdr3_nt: TGTGCCAGCAGCTTAGGTCATGGGGCACAAGAGACCCAGTACTTC

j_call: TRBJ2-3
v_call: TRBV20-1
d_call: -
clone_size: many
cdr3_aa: CSASRGSDTDTQYF
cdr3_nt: TGCAGTGCTAGTAGGGGGAGTGACACAGATACGCAGTATTTT

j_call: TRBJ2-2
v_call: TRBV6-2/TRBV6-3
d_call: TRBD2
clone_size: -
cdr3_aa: CASRLWASGLANTGELFF
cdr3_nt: TGTGCCAGCAGACTCTGGGCTAGCGGATTAGCGAACACCGGGGAGCTGTTTTTT

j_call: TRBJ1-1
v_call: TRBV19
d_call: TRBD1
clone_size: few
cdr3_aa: CASSIGRGHIGRVNTEAFF
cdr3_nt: TGTGCCAGTAGTATAGGTAGGGGGCACATCGGTCGTGTTAACACTGAAGCTTTCTTT

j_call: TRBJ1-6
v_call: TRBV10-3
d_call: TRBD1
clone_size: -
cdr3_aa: CAISAGQGNSPLHF
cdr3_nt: TGTGCCATCAGTGCAGGACAGGGCAATTCACCCCTCCACTTT

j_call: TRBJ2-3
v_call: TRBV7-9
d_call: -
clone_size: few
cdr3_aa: CASSLGRYRTDTQYF
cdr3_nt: TGTGCCAGCAGCTTAGGACGGTATCGCACAGATACGCAGTATTTT

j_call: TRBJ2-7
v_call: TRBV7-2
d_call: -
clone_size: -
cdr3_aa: CASSITATYEQYF
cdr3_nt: TGTGCCAGCAGCATTACTGCTACCTACGAGCAGTACTTC

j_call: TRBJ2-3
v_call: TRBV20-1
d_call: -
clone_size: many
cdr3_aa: CSARDGGAFADTQYF
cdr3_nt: TGCAGTGCTAGAGATGGGGGGGCTTTCGCAGATACGCAGTATTTT

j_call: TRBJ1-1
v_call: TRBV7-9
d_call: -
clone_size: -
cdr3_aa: CASSLAIVSDTEAFF
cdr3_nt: TGTGCCAGCAGCTTAGCAATAGTGAGTGACACTGAAGCTTTCTTT

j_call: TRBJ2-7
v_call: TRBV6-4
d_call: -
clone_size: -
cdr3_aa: CASSSDNNEQYF
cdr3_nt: TGTGCCAGCAGTTCAGATAACAACGAGCAGTACTTC

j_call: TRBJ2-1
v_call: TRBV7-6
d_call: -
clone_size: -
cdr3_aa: CASSQTTGNNEQFF
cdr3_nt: TGTGCCAGCAGCCAGACGACAGGAAACAATGAGCAGTTCTTC

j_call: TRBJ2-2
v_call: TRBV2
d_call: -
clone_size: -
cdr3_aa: CASSPTDGGLGELFF
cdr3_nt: TGTGCCAGCAGTCCAACGGACGGCGGCCTGGGGGAGCTGTTTTTT

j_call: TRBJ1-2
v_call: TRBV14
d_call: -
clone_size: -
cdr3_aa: CASSRGISANYGYTF
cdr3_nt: TGTGCCAGCAGCCGAGGGATATCGGCTAACTATGGCTACACCTTC

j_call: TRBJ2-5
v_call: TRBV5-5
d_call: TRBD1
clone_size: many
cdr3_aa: CASSPIGTGVQYF
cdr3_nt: TGTGCCAGCAGCCCCATCGGGACAGGGGTCCAGTACTTC

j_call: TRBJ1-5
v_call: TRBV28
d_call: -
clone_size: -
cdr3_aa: CASIGTGQPQHF
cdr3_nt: TGTGCCAGCATAGGTACAGGACAGCCCCAGCATTTT

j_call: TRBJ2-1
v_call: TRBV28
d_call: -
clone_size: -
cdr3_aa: CASSLWLSRGSNEQFF
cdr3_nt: TGTGCCAGCAGTTTATGGCTCTCAAGGGGATCCAATGAGCAGTTCTTC

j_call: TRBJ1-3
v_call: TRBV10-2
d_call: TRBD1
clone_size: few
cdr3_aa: CASSELDRVFSGNTIYF
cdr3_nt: TGCGCCAGCAGTGAGTTGGACAGGGTCTTCTCTGGAAACACCATATATTTT

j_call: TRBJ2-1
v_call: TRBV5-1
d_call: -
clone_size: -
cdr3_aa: CTSSPDVVHEQFF
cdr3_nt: TGCACCAGCAGCCCGGACGTCGTGCATGAGCAGTTCTTC

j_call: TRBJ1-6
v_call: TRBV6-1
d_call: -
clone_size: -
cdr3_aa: CASSEGSSPLHF
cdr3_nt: TGTGCCAGCAGTGAGGGTAGTTCACCCCTCCACTTT

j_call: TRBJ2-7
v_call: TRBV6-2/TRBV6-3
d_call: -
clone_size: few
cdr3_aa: CASGVNEQYF
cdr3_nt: TGTGCCAGCGGGGTGAACGAGCAGTACTTC

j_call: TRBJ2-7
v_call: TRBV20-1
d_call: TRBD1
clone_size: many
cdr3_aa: CSADVGTTGVSYEQYF
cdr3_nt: TGCAGTGCGGACGTAGGGACGACAGGGGTCTCCTACGAGCAGTACTTC

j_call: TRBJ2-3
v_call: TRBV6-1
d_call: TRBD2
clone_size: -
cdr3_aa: CASSRLAGGSGTQYF
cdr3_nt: TGTGCCAGCAGTCGACTAGCGGGAGGTTCGGGTACGCAGTATTTT

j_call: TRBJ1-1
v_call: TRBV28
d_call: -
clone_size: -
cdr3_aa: CASSLDDNTEAFF
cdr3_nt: TGTGCCAGCAGTTTAGACGACAACACTGAAGCTTTCTTT

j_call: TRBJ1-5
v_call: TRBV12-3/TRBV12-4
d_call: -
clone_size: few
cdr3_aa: CASTAGTNQPQHF
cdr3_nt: TGTGCCAGCACCGCGGGAACCAATCAGCCCCAGCATTTT

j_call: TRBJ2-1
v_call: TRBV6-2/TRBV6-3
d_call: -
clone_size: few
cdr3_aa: CASSYGGSYNEQFF
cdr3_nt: TGTGCCAGCAGTTACGGAGGGTCCTACAATGAGCAGTTCTTC

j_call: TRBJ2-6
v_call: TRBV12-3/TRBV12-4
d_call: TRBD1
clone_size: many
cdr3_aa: CASSFRPRFGTGSSSGANVLTF
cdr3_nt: TGTGCCAGCAGTTTTCGTCCAAGATTCGGGACAGGATCATCCTCTGGGGCCAACGTCCTGACTTTC

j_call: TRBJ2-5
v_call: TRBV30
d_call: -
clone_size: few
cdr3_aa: CAWRAVRSETQYF
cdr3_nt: TGTGCCTGGAGAGCAGTCAGGTCGGAGACCCAGTACTTC

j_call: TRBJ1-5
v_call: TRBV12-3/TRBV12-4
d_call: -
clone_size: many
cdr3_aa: CASSSPSNQPQHF
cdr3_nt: TGTGCCAGCAGTTCCCCCTCTAATCAGCCCCAGCATTTT

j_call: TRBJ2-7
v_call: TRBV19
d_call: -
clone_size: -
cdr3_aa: CASSLAGQNFLLTPYEQYF
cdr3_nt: TGTGCCAGTAGTCTGGCGGGACAGAACTTCCTACTTACCCCCTACGAGCAGTACTTC

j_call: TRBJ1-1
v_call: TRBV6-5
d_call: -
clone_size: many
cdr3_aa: CASSSARDKAEAFF
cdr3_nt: TGTGCCAGCAGTTCTGCCCGGGACAAAGCTGAAGCTTTCTTT

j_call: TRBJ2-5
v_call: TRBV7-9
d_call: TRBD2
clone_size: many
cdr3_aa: CASSYVAGGMETQYF
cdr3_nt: TGTGCCAGCAGTTACGTAGCGGGAGGTATGGAGACCCAGTACTTC

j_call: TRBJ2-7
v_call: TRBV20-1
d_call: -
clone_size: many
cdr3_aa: CSARPHFGRTYEQYF
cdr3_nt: TGCAGTGCTAGACCCCATTTCGGAAGGACTTACGAGCAGTACTTC

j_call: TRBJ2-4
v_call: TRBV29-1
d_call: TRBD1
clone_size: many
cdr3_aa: CSVGTGVGGYIQYF
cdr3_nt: TGCAGCGTTGGGACAGGGGTCGGAGGTTACATTCAGTACTTC

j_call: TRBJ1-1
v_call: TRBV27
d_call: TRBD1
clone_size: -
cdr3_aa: CASSTFGQGVGTEAFF
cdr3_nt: TGTGCCAGCAGTACGTTTGGACAGGGGGTTGGTACTGAAGCTTTCTTT

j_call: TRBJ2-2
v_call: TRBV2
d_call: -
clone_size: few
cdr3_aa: CASRSPGELFF
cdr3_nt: TGTGCCAGCCGAAGCCCCGGGGAGCTGTTTTTT

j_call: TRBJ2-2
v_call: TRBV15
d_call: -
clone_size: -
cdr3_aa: CATSRDLGGTGELFF
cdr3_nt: TGTGCCACCAGCAGAGATCTGGGGGGTACCGGGGAGCTGTTTTTT

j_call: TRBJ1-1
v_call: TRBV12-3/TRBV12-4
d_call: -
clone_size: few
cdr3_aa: CASSLQYGAEAFF
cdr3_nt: TGTGCCAGCAGTTTACAATACGGTGCTGAAGCTTTCTTT

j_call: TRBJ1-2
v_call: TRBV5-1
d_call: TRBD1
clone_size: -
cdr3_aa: CASSLKTGGYGYTF
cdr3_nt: TGCGCCAGCAGCTTAAAGACAGGGGGGTATGGCTACACCTTC

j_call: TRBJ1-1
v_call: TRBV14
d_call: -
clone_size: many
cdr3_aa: CASSQGDWTNTEAFF
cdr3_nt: TGTGCCAGCAGCCAAGGAGACTGGACGAACACTGAAGCTTTCTTT

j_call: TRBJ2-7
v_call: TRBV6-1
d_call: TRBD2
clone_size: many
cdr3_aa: CASSLTSGRAPYEQYF
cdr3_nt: TGTGCCAGCAGTCTGACTAGCGGGAGGGCCCCCTACGAGCAGTACTTC

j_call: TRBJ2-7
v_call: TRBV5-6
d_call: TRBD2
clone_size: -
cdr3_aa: CASSPGWGRDYNEQYF
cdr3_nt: TGTGCCAGCAGCCCTGGATGGGGTCGGGACTACAATGAGCAGTACTTC

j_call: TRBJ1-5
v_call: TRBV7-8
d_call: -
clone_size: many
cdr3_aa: CASSDSLNQPQHF
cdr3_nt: TGTGCCAGCAGCGACAGCCTAAATCAGCCCCAGCATTTT

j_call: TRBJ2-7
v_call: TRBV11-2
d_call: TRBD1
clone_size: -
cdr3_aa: CASSLGTGGFHEQYF
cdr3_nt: TGTGCCAGCAGCCTCGGGACAGGAGGCTTCCACGAGCAGTACTTC

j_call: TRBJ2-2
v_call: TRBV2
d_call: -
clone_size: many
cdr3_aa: CASSVTRNTGELFF
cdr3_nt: TGTGCCAGCAGTGTAACCCGGAACACCGGGGAGCTGTTTTTT

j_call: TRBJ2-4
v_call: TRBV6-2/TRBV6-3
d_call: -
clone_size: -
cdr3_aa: CASSYRLEGSKNIQYF
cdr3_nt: TGTGCCAGCAGTTACAGACTAGAGGGGTCCAAAAACATTCAGTACTTC

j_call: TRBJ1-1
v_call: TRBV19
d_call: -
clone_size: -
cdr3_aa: CASSPSRGKTEAFF
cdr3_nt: TGTGCCAGTAGTCCCTCGAGGGGGAAGACTGAAGCTTTCTTT

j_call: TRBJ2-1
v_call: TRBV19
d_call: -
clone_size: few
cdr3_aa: CASSMRRGNYNEQFF
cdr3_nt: TGTGCCAGTAGTATGCGTAGGGGGAACTACAATGAGCAGTTCTTC

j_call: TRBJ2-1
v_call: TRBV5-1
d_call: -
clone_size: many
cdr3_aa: CASGGPPSYNEQFF
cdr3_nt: TGCGCCAGCGGGGGACCACCCAGCTACAATGAGCAGTTCTTC

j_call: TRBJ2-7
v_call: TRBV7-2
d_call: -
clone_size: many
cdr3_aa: CASSPPPGPYEQYF
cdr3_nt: TGTGCCAGCAGCCCCCCCCCGGGACCCTACGAGCAGTACTTC

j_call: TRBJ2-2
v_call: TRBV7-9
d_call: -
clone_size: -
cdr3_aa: CASSPFRGTNTGELFF
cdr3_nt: TGTGCCAGCAGCCCGTTCAGAGGGACGAACACCGGGGAGCTGTTTTTT